Below, 17 T cell receptor beta chains from the same sample are listed, as sequenced in a study of blood T cells in healthy people across ages. Sample-barcoded 5' priming and a J-beta primer mix drove a second PCR of roughly 6 to 12 cycles. TCRdb recomputed calls from the 5' RACE reads with MiXCR, one row per CDR3 protein. This table holds 500,000 to 650,000 distinct CDR3 sequences, 27% found once. This sample also belongs to another study, concerning T cells of mothers and their children.

The sequencing sample was made of blood. Receptors were obtained from a boy between 2 and 10 years old in good health.

The V and J genes are TRBV27 and TRBJ1-3; D is perhaps TRBD1 (6 bases). The germline V and J ends were trimmed by 2 bases and 0 bases, with 11 bases remaining between them. The CDR3 runs 16 residues. CDR1 is MNHEY and CDR2 is SMNVEV in the germline V gene (reference sequence). The CDR3 DNA is TGTGCCAGCAGTTTACAGGGGTCGGGCTCTGGAAACACCATATATTTT. Translating it yields CASSLQGSGSGNTIYF.

The CDR3 DNA follows: TGCAGTGCTCTAAGGTTCTCTGGGGCCAACGTCCTGACTTTC. It codes for CSALRFSGANVLTF. The chain employs TRBV20-1 and TRBJ2-6; D not certain. Germline V CDR1 and CDR2: DFQATT, SNEGSKA (reference sequence). The V end lost 5 bases, the J end lost 0 bases, and 8 bases lay between the germline ends. This CDR3 has 14 amino acids.

The chain uses TRBV10-3 and TRBJ2-3; TRBD2 matches at 8 bases. V was clipped by 6 bases and J by 2 bases; unmatched bases: 4. The CDR3 contains 14 residues. Per germline, CDR1 ENHRY and CDR2 SYGVKD. CDR3 region: CAIRRGEDTDTQYF. In DNA form, the CDR3 reads TGTGCCATCAGGCGGGGGGAGGACACAGATACGCAGTATTTT.

This rearrangement joins TRBV12-3 or TRBV12-4 to TRBJ1-1; D is unresolved. The CDR3 loop spans 15 amino acids. Trimming took 6 bases from V and 0 from J, leaving 14 bases between them. The CDR3 nucleotides are TGTGCCAGCAGCTCAGGAGAAACTATGAACACTGAAGCTTTCTTT. Amino acids: CASSSGETMNTEAFF.

This chain uses TRBV28 with TRBJ2-7, with D possibly called TRBD1 or TRBD2 (6 bases each). Per the germline V gene, CDR1 is MDHEN and CDR2 is SYDVKM. The CDR3 totals 16 residues. Trimming removed 6 bases from V and 3 bases from J, with 21 bases in between. CDR3 residues: CASSTAGSDSNYEQYF. The CDR3 nucleotides read TGTGCCAGCAGCACTGCGGGGTCGGACAGCAACTACGAGCAGTACTTC.

In its sample, this clonotype was seen a few times. J is TRBJ2-4 and V is TRBV7-2, with D hard to call. The CDR3 runs to 14 residues. CDR1 and CDR2 (germline): SGHTA, FQGNSA. Trimming left V 4 bases short and J 0 bases short, with 7 bases between. DNA of the CDR3: TGTGCCAGCAGCTCTACACTAGCCAAAAACATTCAGTACTTC. As protein: CASSSTLAKNIQYF.

In its sample, this clonotype was seen a few times. This rearrangement joins TRBV5-6 to TRBJ2-5; D tentatively fits TRBD1 or TRBD2 (6 bases each). The V end was cut by 1 base, the J end by 3 bases, with 10 bases between. CDR1 is SGHDT, CDR2 YYEEEE, per germline. There are 14 residues in the CDR3. Here the CDR3 DNA reads TGTGCCAGCAGCTTGTGGGGGGCCGAAGAGACCCAGTACTTC. It is translated as CASSLWGAEETQYF.

This clonotype has a handful of counts. V gene TRBV5-1 combines with J gene TRBJ1-3; D remains ambiguous. Germline V gives CDR1 SGHRS, CDR2 YFSETQ. The CDR3 consists of 15 residues. V was cut by 4 bases and J by 1 base, with 12 bases left in between. The CDR3 region has the DNA TGCGCCAGCAGCCCCCGGACGGATTCTGGAAACACCATATATTTT. Translated: CASSPRTDSGNTIYF.

V gene TRBV6-5 combines with J gene TRBJ1-6; a possible D gene is TRBD1 (5 bases). CDR1 is MNHEY and CDR2 is SVGAGI in the germline V gene. V dropped 0 bases and J dropped 7 bases, with 22 bases sitting between them. The CDR3 covers 19 residues. The CDR3 reads CASSYSIRRGLGGNSPLHF. CDR3 in DNA: TGTGCCAGCAGTTACTCGATCCGGCGGGGCCTAGGAGGGAATTCACCCCTCCACTTT.

The chain has TRBV29-1 and TRBJ1-2; TRBD1 is a possible D gene (5 bases). The length of the CDR3 is 12 residues. The V and J ends lost 2 bases and 8 bases respectively, with 12 bases between them. Germline lookup yields CDR1 SQVTM and CDR2 ANQGSEA. In DNA form, the CDR3 reads TGCAGCGTTGAATCCAGGGTGGTGGGCTACACCTTC. Translating gives CSVESRVVGYTF.

The V gene is TRBV2, the J gene TRBJ1-2; tentative D call: TRBD1 (5 bases). This CDR3 contains 13 residues. Deletions cut 2 bases from V and 11 bases from J, with 15 bases between. CDR1 is SNHLY and CDR2 is FYNNEI in the germline V gene. CDR3 nucleotide sequence: TGTGCCAGCAGTGAATTTGTCGACAGCCCTTACACCTTC. This gives the protein CASSEFVDSPYTF.

This clonotype was recorded once. The genes are TRBV29-1 and TRBJ1-2; perhaps TRBD1 as D (6 bases). Trimming pared 4 bases from V and 5 bases from J, leaving 14 bases between. The length of the CDR3 is 13 residues. Germline V gene lookup returns CDR1 SQVTM and CDR2 ANQGSEA. Here the CDR3 DNA reads TGCAGCGTTGCACAGGGAAATCGGTATGGCTACACCTTC. Translated: CSVAQGNRYGYTF.

The genes are TRBV12-3 or TRBV12-4 and TRBJ2-5; a possible D gene is TRBD2 (7 bases). The end of the DNA fits TRBJ2-7 better, so the J call may be wrong. CDR3 length: 15 residues. DNA for the CDR3: TGTGCCAGCACCCTGGGGGGGCTATCAATCTACGAGCAGTACTTC. Its translation is CASTLGGLSIYEQYF.

This clonotype has only a few counts. The chain recombines TRBV9 with TRBJ2-1; possible D gene TRBD2, 5 bases. Looked up from germline, CDR1 is SGDLS and CDR2 is YYNGEE. This CDR3 is 13 amino acids long. The V and J ends lost 4 bases and 8 bases respectively, with 13 bases between them. The CDR3 reads CASSPPGGHEQFF. In DNA, the CDR3 is TGTGCCAGCAGCCCACCAGGAGGACATGAGCAGTTCTTC.

The chain joins TRBV12-3 or TRBV12-4 to TRBJ2-1; 10 bases are shared with TRBD2. The CDR3 loop spans 16 amino acids. With 5 bases clipped from V and 8 bases from J, the junction kept 12 bases outside the gene matches. CDR3 sequence (DNA): TGTGCCAGCAGTACTACGCTAGCGGGAGTAGGGGATGAGCAGTTCTTC. Translated: CASSTTLAGVGDEQFF.

This clonotype was observed a handful of times. The rearrangement uses TRBV6-5 and TRBJ2-1, with D perhaps matching TRBD2 (7 bases). V shed 5 bases and J shed 9 bases, with 20 bases lying between them. Per the germline V gene, CDR1 is MNHEY and CDR2 is SVGAGI. The CDR3 consists of 15 residues. In DNA form, the CDR3 reads TGTGCCAGCAGTCCCGGCGGGGGCTATGGTTTTGAGCAGTTCTTC. Residues: CASSPGGGYGFEQFF.

This clonotype showed up many times. The rearrangement uses TRBV7-9 and TRBJ1-2; TRBD1 matches 8 bases. Trimming at V came to 3 bases and at J to 6 bases, leaving 9 bases not matched to a gene. Germline CDR1 is SEHNR and CDR2 is FQNEAQ (reference sequence). The CDR3 totals 15 residues. CDR3 in DNA: TGTGCCAGCAGCTTGAGGACAGGGCAAGGAGATGGCTACACCTTC. This codes for CASSLRTGQGDGYTF.